The TCR beta chain described here comes from a study of T cell repertoires in cytomegalovirus infection. The CDR3 has 16 amino acids. The germline V gene encodes CDR1 SGHAT and CDR2 FQNNGV. V shed 4 bases and J 7 bases; nucleotides not matched to a gene: 11. One entry per CDR3 protein, called by TCRdb with MiXCR from the reads. The top ten hold about an eighth of the sample, which has about 920,000 distinct CDR3 sequences, roughly 31% seen once. This clonotype has just a few counts. What it recognizes is unknown. The chain recombines TRBV11-2 with TRBJ1-3, with 9 bases fitting TRBD1. The clonotype comes from a human donor in good health (CMV status not recorded). Some clones in this sample may be carry-over from other donors' samples. The sample consisted of cultured CD8+ T cells from PBMCs, taken from culture after CMV antigen stimulation. The CDR3 loop is CASSSGQGTRWNTIYF. The CDR3 region has the DNA TGTGCCAGCAGCTCAGGACAGGGGACGCGGTGGAACACCATATATTTT.